This paragraph covers one T cell receptor (beta chain) sequence. This table comes from immunoSEQ multiplex PCR, and its TCRdb copy is limited to in-frame clones, with some not included. This table has around 100,000 clones, 85% to 95% appearing once. The data derive from a study of technical replicates of blood from several donors. Trimming took 4 bases from V and 6 from J, leaving 8 bases between them. Looked up from germline, CDR1 is SQVTM and CDR2 is ANQGSEA. The CDR3 loop spans 11 amino acids. Material: T cells isolated from PBMCs. This sequence was found in a human donor in good health. The J gene is TRBJ2-3, the V gene TRBV29-1; D ambiguous. In DNA form, the CDR3 reads TGCAGCGTTGGCGCTGCTGATACGCAGTATTTT. Encoded protein: CSVGAADTQYF.